This T cell receptor (beta chain) was captured by sequencing in a study of vaccination effects on CD4 cells after COVID-19. Findings of the study overall: Pronounced clonal contraction occurred in clones induced by infection and by vaccine late after vaccination. Cross-reactivity toward common cold coronaviruses was confined to only 1 of 255 vaccine-induced clones in healthy vaccinees.

Assay: immunoSEQ multiplex PCR; the TCRdb copy retains only in-frame clones and omits some. The table lists roughly 70,000 clones, about 80% of them singletons. Ahead of sequencing, the ViraFEST assay grew antigen-specific CD4+ T cells using viral peptide pools. With roughly 9 days of culture completed, CD4+ T cells were isolated. Vaccine administered to participants consisted of two doses of either BNT162b2 or mRNA-1273. Each culture had half its medium swapped for IL-2 medium on days 3 and 7. CDR3 length equals 12 residues. The germline gives CDR1 DFQATT, CDR2 SNEGSKA (reference sequence). Trimming stripped 3 bases from V and 6 bases from J, with 8 bases between. Comments on this clone: Its antigen is undetermined.

The specimen comprised CD4+ T cells from PBMCs cultured with HCoV-OC43 spike peptides, sampled after COVID-19 vaccination. Described subset: HCoV-OC43 spike overlapping peptide pool stimulation. The sequence was obtained from a human donor who received a COVID-19 vaccine. This chain links TRBV20-1 with TRBJ1-4; D is perhaps TRBD1 (5 bases). CDR3 in amino acids: CSASLGDEKLFF. The DNA for the CDR3 is TGCAGTGCTAGTCTGGGGGATGAAAAACTGTTTTTT.